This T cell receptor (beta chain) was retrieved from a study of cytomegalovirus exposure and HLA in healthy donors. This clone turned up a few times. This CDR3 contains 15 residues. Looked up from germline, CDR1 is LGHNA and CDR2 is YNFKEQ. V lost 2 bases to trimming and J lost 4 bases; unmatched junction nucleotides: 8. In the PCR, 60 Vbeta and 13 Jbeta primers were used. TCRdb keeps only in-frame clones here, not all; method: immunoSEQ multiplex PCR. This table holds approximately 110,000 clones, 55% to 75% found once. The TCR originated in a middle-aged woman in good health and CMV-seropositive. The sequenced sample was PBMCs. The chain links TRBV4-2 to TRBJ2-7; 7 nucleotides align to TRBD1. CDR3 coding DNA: TGTGCCAGCAGCCAAAAGACAGGGTTAGTATACGAGCAGTACTTC. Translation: CASSQKTGLVYEQYF.